The subject of this entry is one T cell receptor beta chain. The CDR3 length is 15 residues. Germline CDR1 SGHRS, CDR2 YFSETQ. The J segment lost 6 bases and the V segment lost 7 bases, leaving 12 bases of the junction unmatched. The table came from immunoSEQ multiplex PCR; TCRdb's copy has only in-frame clones and leaves some out. Found here are about 130,000 clones, roughly 91% of them singletons; the top ten hold about 8.6%. This sample stems from a study of T cell responses to AZD1222 COVID-19 vaccine. Sequenced here: peripheral blood, sampled on day 0 of AZD1222 vaccination. The receptor's source is an adult in good health. The rearrangement joins TRBV5-1 to TRBJ2-2; 7 bases agree with TRBD1. The CDR3 coding sequence is TGCGCCAGCTCCCCAAGGACAGGTTCCCCCGGGGAGCTGTTTTTT. Protein sequence: CASSPRTGSPGELFF. Supplemented by reference TRBV5-1 and TRBJ2-2, the full variable domain reads KAGVTQTPRYLIKTRGQQVTLSCSPISGHRSVSWYQQTPGQGLQFLFEYFSETQRNKGNFPGRFSGRQFSNSRSEMNVSTLELGDSALYLCASSPRTGSPGELFFGEGSRLTVL.